These T cell receptor beta chains were read from a single sample in a study of cytomegalovirus exposure and HLA in healthy donors. Produced via immunoSEQ multiplex PCR; TCRdb's table is partial and in-frame only. The sample yields 240,000 or so clones, around 81% seen once. Sequencing was performed on PBMCs. The receptors were gathered from a woman aged 55-69 years in good health and CMV-seropositive. Each CDR3 is given with its conserved first and last residue. The D gene is left open where the match is weak. The size field is filled for only some rows; it gives once, few, many or a size class.

TRBV9	TRBJ2-1	-	TRBD2	CASSLRSGRYDNEQFF	TGTGCCAGCAGCTTGAGGAGCGGGAGGTACGACAATGAGCAGTTCTTC
TRBV10-3	TRBJ2-7	-	-	CATTRSGSYEQYF	TGTGCCACCACTAGGTCTGGCTCCTACGAGCAGTACTTC
TRBV6-1	TRBJ1-4	-	-	CASLRDTNEKLFF	TGTGCCAGCCTCCGGGACACGAATGAAAAACTGTTTTTT
TRBV5-1	TRBJ2-7	few	TRBD1	CASSLGDRVNEQYF	TGCGCCAGCAGCTTGGGGGACAGGGTAAACGAGCAGTACTTC
TRBV7-3	TRBJ1-1	-	-	CASSLERGGAFF	TGTGCCAGCAGCTTAGAACGGGGGGGAGCTTTCTTT
TRBV5-6	TRBJ1-1	-	TRBD1	CASSLFSSQGALRGLEAFF	TGTGCCAGCAGCTTATTCAGTTCGCAGGGGGCCTTGCGGGGTCTTGAAGCTTTCTTT
TRBV27	TRBJ2-7	-	-	CASSHGTSYEQYF	TGTGCCAGCAGCCACGGGACTTCCTACGAGCAGTACTTC
TRBV12-5	TRBJ2-3	-	TRBD2	CASGSGLAIDTQYF	TGTGCTAGTGGTTCTGGACTAGCGATAGATACGCAGTATTTT
TRBV19	TRBJ1-5	-	-	CASSINYGEVIFNQPQHF	TGTGCCAGTAGTATAAACTACGGGGAGGTAATATTCAATCAGCCCCAGCATTTT
TRBV7-9	TRBJ2-2	-	-	CASSLAAGRPGELFF	TGTGCCAGCAGCTTAGCGGCAGGGAGGCCCGGGGAGCTGTTTTTT
TRBV7-2	TRBJ1-1	-	TRBD1	CASSRDRGGEAFF	TGTGCCAGCAGCCGGGACAGGGGGGGTGAAGCTTTCTTT
TRBV5-5	TRBJ1-4	-	TRBD1	CASRTGSINNEKLFF	TGTGCCAGCCGGACAGGATCCATAAATAATGAAAAACTGTTTTTT
TRBV6-5	TRBJ2-7	once	TRBD2	CASSLGLLTSSYEQYF	TGTGCCAGCAGTTTGGGACTACTGACGAGCTCCTACGAGCAGTACTTC
TRBV18	TRBJ1-1	-	-	CASSPRTEITEAFF	TGTGCCAGCTCACCTAGGACAGAGATCACTGAAGCTTTCTTT
TRBV11-3	TRBJ2-1	-	TRBD2	CASSLGGGRPYNEQFF	TGTGCCAGCAGCTTAGGAGGCGGGAGGCCCTACAATGAGCAGTTCTTC
TRBV7-8	TRBJ2-1	-	TRBD2	CASMGGGRAYNEQFF	TGTGCCAGCATGGGAGGCGGGAGGGCCTACAATGAGCAGTTCTTC
TRBV5-1	TRBJ2-7	-	-	CASSPRGDPRGSYEQYF	TGCGCCAGCAGCCCCCGGGGGGACCCCAGGGGATCCTACGAGCAGTACTTC
TRBV6-1	TRBJ2-7	-	TRBD1	CASSADPGGAYEQYF	TGTGCCAGCAGTGCAGACCCAGGGGGCGCGTACGAGCAGTACTTC
TRBV12-5	TRBJ2-1	-	TRBD1	CATGPGGGNEQFF	TGTGCTACGGGACCAGGGGGCGGCAATGAGCAGTTCTTC
TRBV19	TRBJ1-5	-	TRBD1	CASSRTGDNQPQHF	TGTGCCAGTAGTCGGACAGGGGACAATCAGCCCCAGCATTTT
TRBV19	TRBJ2-1	-	TRBD1	CASRDRGRYNEQFF	TGTGCCAGTCGAGACAGGGGAAGATACAATGAGCAGTTCTTC
TRBV28	TRBJ1-2	-	TRBD1	CASSPAGTGGAHYGYTF	TGTGCCAGCAGTCCCGCCGGGACAGGGGGGGCCCACTATGGCTACACCTTC
TRBV18	TRBJ1-1	-	-	CASANQQGSYTEAFF	TGTGCCAGCGCAAACCAACAGGGAAGTTACACTGAAGCTTTCTTT
TRBV7-9	TRBJ2-1	once	TRBD2	CASSPNSGSSYNEQFF	TGTGCCAGCAGCCCGAATAGCGGGAGCTCCTACAATGAGCAGTTCTTC
TRBV15	TRBJ2-1	-	-	CATIQNPGFNEQFF	TGTGCCACCATCCAGAATCCGGGATTCAATGAGCAGTTCTTC
TRBV4-1	TRBJ1-2	once	-	CASSRGVGYTF	TGCGCCAGCAGCCGCGGGGTTGGCTACACCTTC
TRBV27	TRBJ2-7	-	-	CASSLRDTLDEQYF	TGTGCCAGCAGTTTAAGGGACACTCTGGACGAGCAGTACTTC
TRBV19	TRBJ2-7	-	-	CASSEVIGATYEQYF	TGTGCCAGTAGCGAGGTGATAGGGGCTACCTACGAGCAGTACTTC
TRBV7-9	TRBJ1-1	-	TRBD1	CASSLSRQGFTEAFF	TGTGCCAGCAGCTTATCCCGACAGGGGTTCACTGAAGCTTTCTTT
TRBV7-9	TRBJ2-1	once	-	CASSLSGYNEQFF	TGTGCCAGCAGTCTCAGTGGCTACAATGAGCAGTTCTTC
TRBV6-1	TRBJ2-7	once	-	CASTPNYEQYF	TGTGCCAGCACACCTAACTACGAGCAGTACTTC
TRBV15	TRBJ2-7	-	TRBD1	CATSSMTGNYEQYF	TGTGCCACCAGCAGCATGACAGGGAACTACGAGCAGTACTTC
TRBV19	TRBJ1-3	-	-	CASSIQQSGNTIYF	TGTGCCAGTAGTATACAACAGTCTGGAAACACCATATATTTT
TRBV18	TRBJ2-1	-	-	CASSRLSGRAGNEQFF	TGTGCCAGCTCACGGTTGAGCGGAAGAGCAGGCAATGAGCAGTTCTTC
TRBV28	TRBJ1-2	-	TRBD1	CASSLLTGASGYTF	TGTGCCAGCAGTTTACTGACAGGGGCGAGTGGCTACACCTTC
TRBV10-1	TRBJ2-7	-	-	CASSESKKAPTYEQYF	TGCGCCAGCAGTGAGTCGAAGAAAGCGCCCACCTACGAGCAGTACTTC
TRBV9	TRBJ2-1	-	-	CASSVTGDRTYNEQFF	TGTGCCAGCAGCGTAACAGGTGACAGGACCTACAATGAGCAGTTCTTC
TRBV6-6	TRBJ1-2	-	-	CASSYSRGFYGYTF	TGTGCCAGCAGTTACTCGAGAGGTTTCTATGGCTACACCTTC
TRBV10-2	TRBJ1-6	once	-	CASSDGQGYSPLHF	TGCGCCAGCAGTGATGGGCAGGGGTATTCACCCCTCCACTTT
TRBV4-2	TRBJ2-7	-	TRBD2	CASSQDPGLAGGYEQYF	TGTGCCAGCAGCCAAGACCCAGGACTAGCGGGAGGGTACGAGCAGTACTTC
TRBV7-3	TRBJ2-7	-	TRBD1	CASSSLGTGPYEQYF	TGTGCCAGCAGCTCCCTCGGGACAGGCCCCTACGAGCAGTACTTC
TRBV19	TRBJ2-6	-	TRBD2	CASSMGGTGANVLTF	TGTGCCAGTTCAATGGGGGGGACTGGGGCCAACGTCCTGACTTTC
TRBV2	TRBJ2-7	-	TRBD1	CASSERDRGSYEQYF	TGTGCCAGCAGTGAAAGGGACAGGGGTTCCTACGAGCAGTACTTC
TRBV19	TRBJ1-5	once	TRBD1	CASSKHRDRGGGNQPQHF	TGTGCCAGTAGTAAGCACCGGGACAGGGGAGGCGGCAATCAGCCCCAGCATTTT
TRBV19	TRBJ1-3	-	-	CASSMLASSGNTIYF	TGTGCCAGTAGTATGTTGGCATCCTCTGGAAACACCATATATTTT
TRBV7-9	TRBJ1-1	-	TRBD1	CASSLMTGGAGTEAFF	TGTGCCAGCAGCCTTATGACAGGGGGCGCAGGCACTGAAGCTTTCTTT
TRBV7-9	TRBJ2-5	-	-	CASSSIRLAEGGQYF	TGTGCCAGCAGCTCGATTCGACTAGCTGAAGGGGGCCAGTACTTC
TRBV5-4	TRBJ2-6	-	-	CASSLRGGSSGANVLTF	TGTGCCAGCAGCTTGCGTGGCGGTAGCTCTGGGGCCAACGTCCTGACTTTC
TRBV6-5	TRBJ2-7	-	TRBD1	CASSHDRGYEQYF	TGTGCCAGCAGTCACGACAGGGGCTACGAGCAGTACTTC
TRBV4-1	TRBJ1-3	few	TRBD1	CASSQEGRTGRGNTIYF	TGCGCCAGCAGCCAAGAGGGGAGGACAGGGAGGGGAAACACCATATATTTT
TRBV10-1	TRBJ2-4	-	TRBD1	CASSTGTGLGDIQYF	TGCGCCAGCAGTACCGGGACAGGTCTTGGGGACATTCAGTACTTC
TRBV6-1	TRBJ2-2	-	-	CASSDPGVTGELFF	TGTGCCAGCAGTGACCCGGGGGTCACCGGGGAGCTGTTTTTT
TRBV15	TRBJ2-3	-	TRBD2	CATSIIDGRAVDTDTQYF	TGTGCCACCAGCATTATAGACGGGAGGGCCGTCGACACAGATACGCAGTATTTT
TRBV7-9	TRBJ1-1	-	-	CASSSTGLTSTNTEAFF	TGTGCCAGCAGTTCGACAGGTTTGACGTCGACTAACACTGAAGCTTTCTTT
TRBV4-1	TRBJ2-5	-	-	CASSHGLNGETQYF	TGCGCCAGCAGCCATGGCCTGAATGGTGAGACCCAGTACTTC
TRBV5-1	TRBJ2-1	-	-	CATSQATTYNEQFF	TGCGCCACCTCCCAGGCGACAACATACAATGAGCAGTTCTTC
TRBV4-1	TRBJ2-5	-	-	CASSQDRVAQETQYF	TGCGCCAGCAGCCAAGATAGAGTAGCTCAAGAGACCCAGTACTTC
TRBV28	TRBJ1-2	-	TRBD1	CASSGQGPNGYTF	TGTGCCAGCAGTGGACAGGGCCCCAATGGCTACACCTTC
TRBV4-2	TRBJ2-1	-	TRBD2	CASSQESWREGPYEQFF	TGTGCCAGCAGCCAAGAATCGTGGCGGGAGGGCCCATATGAGCAGTTCTTC
TRBV5-4	TRBJ1-4	-	TRBD1	CASSKGTGGATNEKLFF	TGTGCCAGCAGCAAAGGGACAGGGGGCGCGACTAATGAAAAACTGTTTTTT